Listed here are 10 T cell receptor beta chains from one sample, sequenced in a study of control samples from healthy donors and cancer patients. The protocol was immunoSEQ multiplex PCR, while the TCRdb copy is restricted to in-frame clones and leaves out a portion. Among some 130,000 clones listed, about 95% were seen once. Sequences were obtained from blood. The origin of the receptors is a man aged 30 to 39 in good health.

V usage is TRBV12-3 or TRBV12-4 and J usage is TRBJ2-7; possible D gene TRBD2, 5 bases. The germline V and J ends were trimmed by 2 bases and 0 bases, with 5 bases remaining between them. CDR3 length: 13 residues. The CDR3: CASSLTSSYEQYF. Written as DNA, the CDR3 is TGTGCCAGCAGTTTAACTAGCTCCTACGAGCAGTACTTC.

This clone was recorded only once. This chain uses TRBV6-1 with TRBJ2-7; 7 positions match TRBD1. The CDR3 has 16 amino acids. The V gene's germline CDR1 is MNHNS and CDR2 SASEGT. The trim removed 2 bases at V and 0 bases at J, leaving 7 bases unmatched. The CDR3 loop is CASSEPVTGYSYEQYF. The CDR3 bases are TGTGCCAGCAGTGAACCTGTGACAGGGTACTCCTACGAGCAGTACTTC.

This chain links TRBV2 with TRBJ1-4; 7 nucleotides match TRBD1. Unmatched junction bases numbered 9, after V lost 6 bases and J lost 2 bases. CDR3 length: 16 amino acids. CDR1 SNHLY and CDR2 FYNNEI come from the germline V gene. The CDR3 here is CASRPIKQGTNEKLFF. The CDR3 bases are TGTGCCAGCAGACCGATTAAACAGGGGACTAATGAAAAACTGTTTTTT.

The chain carries TRBV27 and TRBJ2-1; 7 bases are shared with TRBD2. The CDR3 has 15 amino acids. J lost 2 bases, V lost 3 bases, and 4 bases had no gene match. Germline V gene data show CDR1 as MNHEY and CDR2 as SMNVEV (reference sequence). This chain's CDR3 is CASSLGGLAYNEQFF. CDR3 bases: TGTGCCAGCAGTTTGGGAGGGCTCGCCTACAATGAGCAGTTCTTC.

V gene TRBV15 combines with J gene TRBJ1-4; a weak D match, TRBD1 (6 bases). From germline, CDR1 is LNHNV and CDR2 YYDKDF (reference sequence). The CDR3 sequence is 17 residues long. Trimming shortened V by 0 bases and J by 3 bases, and 14 bases separated the two germline ends. The DNA for the CDR3 is TGTGCCACCAGCAGAGAACGGGGGGGCTGGGCTAATGAAAAACTGTTTTTT. Its translation: CATSRERGGWANEKLFF.

The chain joins TRBV28 to TRBJ2-7; 9 bases are a match to TRBD1. J gave up 2 bases and V 3 bases, and 5 bases lay outside the gene matches. Germline CDR1 reads MDHEN; CDR2 reads SYDVKM. The CDR3 runs to 15 residues. The CDR3 is CASSLGQGLPYEQYF. DNA for the CDR3: TGTGCCAGCAGTTTGGGACAGGGTCTCCCCTACGAGCAGTACTTC. Full variable domain (outside the CDR3, taken from reference TRBV28 and TRBJ2-7): DVKVTQSSRYLVKRTGEKVFLECVQDMDHENMFWYRQDPGLGLRLIYFSYDVKMKEKGDIPEGYSVSREKKERFSLILESASTNQTSMYLCASSLGQGLPYEQYFGPGTRLTVT.

The chain couples TRBV2 to TRBJ1-2, with D perhaps TRBD1 (5 bases). Trimming removed 6 bases at V and 5 bases at J, with 16 bases between. CDR3 length: 14 amino acids. Germline V gene sequence: CDR1 SNHLY, CDR2 FYNNEI. In DNA form, the CDR3 reads TGTGCCAGCAGCGGGGGGGTCCCGACTTATGGCTACACCTTC. Translation: CASSGGVPTYGYTF.

DNA of the CDR3: TGCGCCAGCAGCTTGGCAGGGGCGGATGGCTACACCTTC. It encodes CASSLAGADGYTF. The chain employs TRBV5-1 and TRBJ1-2, with a possible D match to TRBD1 (6 bases). Per germline, CDR1 SGHRS and CDR2 YFSETQ. V lost 0 bases, J lost 6 bases, and 9 bases lay in between. CDR3 length: 13 amino acids.

The V call is TRBV2, the J call TRBJ2-5, with D maybe TRBD1 (6 bases). Germline V gives CDR1 SNHLY, CDR2 FYNNEI. V lost 1 base to trimming and J lost 5 bases, with 14 bases between them. The CDR3 has 15 amino acids. The CDR3, as DNA: TGTGCCAGCAGTGAAGAACAGGGCCGTGGGGAGACCCAGTACTTC. This sequence encodes CASSEEQGRGETQYF.

The rearrangement uses TRBV11-2 and TRBJ2-3; possible D gene TRBD1, 7 bases. The CDR3 covers 16 residues. The germline gives CDR1 SGHAT, CDR2 FQNNGV. V shed 0 bases and J shed 2 bases, with 12 bases lying between them. The CDR3 DNA follows: TGTGCCAGCAGCTTAGACAGGAGGGGGCTCACAGATACGCAGTATTTT. This sequence encodes CASSLDRRGLTDTQYF.